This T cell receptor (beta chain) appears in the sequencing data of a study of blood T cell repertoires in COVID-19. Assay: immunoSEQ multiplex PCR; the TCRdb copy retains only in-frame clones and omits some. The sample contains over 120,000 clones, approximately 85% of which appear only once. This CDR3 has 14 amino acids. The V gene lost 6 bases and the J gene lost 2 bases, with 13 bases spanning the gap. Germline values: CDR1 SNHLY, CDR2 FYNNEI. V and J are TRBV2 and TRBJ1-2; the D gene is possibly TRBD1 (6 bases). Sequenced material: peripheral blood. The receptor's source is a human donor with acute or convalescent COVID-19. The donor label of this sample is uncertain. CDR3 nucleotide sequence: TGTGCCAGCAGGGGCCCAAGGGGGAACTATGGCTACACCTTC. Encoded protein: CASRGPRGNYGYTF.